A single sample gave rise to the 17 T cell receptor beta chains below, sequenced in a study of regulatory T cells in long-lasting Graves disease. For TCR beta, libraries came from iRepertoire HTBI primers and Arm-PCR of CDR3 regions. MiXCR was run by TCRdb on the multiplex PCR reads, yielding one entry per CDR3 protein. The profile shows roughly 360,000 distinct CDR3 sequences, roughly 23% of them singletons. The time point: persistent/refractory GD, antithyroid drugs over 5 years with positive TRAb. Construction of the TCR library relied on RNA isolated from PBMCs. The material was peripheral blood mononuclear cells (PBMCs), obtained when the disease was refractory, from a patient treated with antithyroid drugs. Source of these receptors: a woman in her thirties or forties with Graves disease.

Many counts were recorded for this clonotype. This chain connects TRBV12-3 or TRBV12-4 to TRBJ1-1, with D perhaps matching TRBD1 (5 bases). Trimming shortened V by 7 bases and J by 6 bases, and 15 bases separated the two germline ends. This CDR3 contains 13 residues. The CDR3 nucleotides read TGTGCCAGCACCCAGGGAATGAGGGCTGAAGCTTTCTTT. This gives the protein CASTQGMRAEAFF.

CDR3 residues: CASSEQGYHTEAFF. The CDR3 DNA follows: TGTGCCAGCAGTGAACAGGGGTATCACACTGAAGCTTTCTTT. The chain carries TRBV6-1 and TRBJ1-1, with a weak D call TRBD1 (6 bases). CDR3 length: 14 residues. In germline, CDR1 is MNHNS, CDR2 SASEGT. V gave up 2 bases and J gave up 3 bases, with 10 bases separating them.

This clonotype was detected many times. The J gene is TRBJ2-7, the V gene TRBV6-2 or TRBV6-3; 7 positions match TRBD2. Germline V gene data show CDR1 as MNHEY and CDR2 as SVGEGT. The CDR3 runs 14 residues. The junction had 10 bases not matched to a gene; V was cut back by 9 bases and J by 2 bases. The CDR3 DNA reads TGTGCCAGTAATTTGGGAGGGGATACCTACGAGCAGTACTTC. It is translated as CASNLGGDTYEQYF.

The V call is TRBV12-3 or TRBV12-4, the J call TRBJ1-1; TRBD1 matches at 9 bases. The V segment lost 4 bases and the J segment 6 bases; nucleotides outside the gene matches: 6. The CDR3 is 14 amino acids. DNA for the CDR3: TGTGCCAGCAGTTCGAGAACAGGGGGCCCTGAAGCTTTCTTT. Its translation: CASSSRTGGPEAFF.

The V gene is TRBV7-2, the J gene TRBJ2-7; TRBD1 matches at 7 bases. V shed 4 bases and J 4 bases; nucleotides not matched to a gene: 10. The CDR3 has 15 residues. The germline CDR1 and CDR2 sequences are SGHTA and FQGNSA. The CDR3 reads CASSSYRGRYYEQYF. The CDR3 DNA reads as TGTGCCAGCAGCTCCTACAGGGGAAGATATTACGAGCAGTACTTC.

This clonotype was seen more than once but under ten times. The V and J genes are TRBV20-1 and TRBJ1-6; possibly TRBD1 for D (5 bases). Trimming pared 4 bases from V and 4 bases from J, leaving 14 bases between. The CDR3 is 15 residues long. CDR1 is DFQATT and CDR2 is SNEGSKA in the germline V gene (reference sequence). The CDR3 DNA reads as TGCAGTGCTAAAGTCCCTTCAGGGTATAATTCACCCCTCCACTTT. Its translation is CSAKVPSGYNSPLHF.

About this clonotype itself: The conserved phenylalanine or tryptophan normally closing the CDR3 is absent here, so this likely arose from a read error. CDR3 loop: CASSVTDRDVTEAFI. As DNA, the CDR3 is TGTGCCAGCAGTGTAACCGACAGGGATGTCACTGAAGCTTTCATT. J is TRBJ1-1 and V is TRBV6-2 or TRBV6-3; 7 nucleotides line up with TRBD1. The CDR3 contains 15 residues. The J segment lost 4 bases and the V segment lost 5 bases, leaving 10 bases of the junction unmatched. Germline V gives CDR1 MNHEY, CDR2 SVGEGT.

V and J are TRBV2 and TRBJ2-1; D might be TRBD1 (6 bases). V gave up 4 bases and J gave up 2 bases, with 12 bases separating them. CDR1 is SNHLY, CDR2 FYNNEI, per germline. The CDR3 spans 15 residues. CDR3 sequence (DNA): TGTGCCAGCAGTGCGACAGGAGCCGCCTACAATGAGCAGTTCTTC. Translated, it gives CASSATGAAYNEQFF.

This clonotype occurred a few times. The chain couples TRBV28 to TRBJ2-1; TRBD2 agrees at 13 bases. The CDR3 is made up of 16 amino acids. The V gene's germline CDR1 is MDHEN and CDR2 SYDVKM. Losses at the gene ends were 3 bases for V and 6 bases for J; bases not matched to a gene: 5. The CDR3 region has the DNA TGTGCCAGCAGTTTCTCACTAGCGGGAGGGCGCAATGAGCAGTTCTTC. Protein: CASSFSLAGGRNEQFF.

In this sample, this clonotype turned up many times. J is TRBJ2-7 and V is TRBV11-2, with a weak D call TRBD2 (5 bases). V lost 1 base, J lost 0 bases, and 10 bases lay in between. This CDR3 region has 15 residues. Germline lookup yields CDR1 SGHAT and CDR2 FQNNGV. CDR3 loop: CASSLGSGTSYEQYF. DNA for the CDR3: TGTGCCAGCAGCTTAGGTTCGGGAACCTCCTACGAGCAGTACTTC.

The chain joins TRBV13 to TRBJ1-1; no definite D call. This CDR3 region has 17 residues. Germline-derived CDR1 and CDR2 are PRHDT and FYEKMQ (reference sequence). The ends were cut back, 3 bases at V and 3 bases at J, with 20 bases in the middle. The CDR3 here is CASSFHAGRNAYTEAFF. The CDR3 DNA is TGTGCCAGCAGCTTCCACGCAGGTAGGAATGCGTACACTGAAGCTTTCTTT.

This clonotype was seen ten or more times. The chain combines TRBV28 with TRBJ2-7; TRBD1 agrees at 11 bases. The CDR3 length is 16 residues. The trim removed 1 base at V and 3 bases at J, leaving 5 bases unmatched. CDR1 MDHEN and CDR2 SYDVKM come from the germline V gene. The CDR3 DNA follows: TGTGCCAGCAGTTTATTCGGACAGGGGGCGAACTACGAGCAGTACTTC. It encodes CASSLFGQGANYEQYF.

This clonotype was recorded a few times. This sequence joins TRBV29-1 and TRBJ2-7, with 7 bases that match TRBD1. The CDR3 has 14 amino acids. Trimming removed 0 bases from V and 3 bases from J; junction bases left unmatched: 5. The germline V gene encodes CDR1 SQVTM and CDR2 ANQGSEA. The CDR3 sequence: CSVEEPGQYYEQYF. DNA for the CDR3: TGCAGCGTTGAAGAACCGGGACAGTACTACGAGCAGTACTTC.

CDR3 bases: TGTGCCAGCAGCTCAGAGGCTAGCGGAGTCTACGAGCAGTACTTC. It codes for CASSSEASGVYEQYF. The V and J genes are TRBV11-2 and TRBJ2-7, with 7 positions matching TRBD2. The V and J ends lost 4 bases and 3 bases, in that order; junction bases with no gene match: 9. Germline CDR1 reads SGHAT; CDR2 reads FQNNGV. This CDR3 spans 15 amino acids.

This chain connects TRBV11-3 to TRBJ2-1, with TRBD1 matching 7 bases. The CDR3 runs to 13 residues. Germline V gene data show CDR1 as SGHNT and CDR2 as YENEEA. V shed 5 bases and J 8 bases; nucleotides not matched to a gene: 6. CDR3 coding DNA: TGTGCCAGCAGCCATAGGGGGCAGGATGAGCAGTTCTTC. It specifies CASSHRGQDEQFF.

At least ten counts were recorded for this clonotype. The V call is TRBV6-2 or TRBV6-3, the J call TRBJ2-7; 9 bases align to TRBD1. The CDR3 is made up of 13 amino acids. J gave up 5 bases and V 10 bases, and 9 bases lay outside the gene matches. Germline V lookup: CDR1 MNHEY, CDR2 SVGEGT. The DNA for the CDR3 is TGTGCCACCGGGACAGGGACGTCCAACGAGCAGTACTTC. The encoded protein is CATGTGTSNEQYF.

The V gene is TRBV24-1, the J gene TRBJ1-5, with D maybe TRBD1 (5 bases). In germline, CDR1 is KGHDR, CDR2 SFDVKD. The germline V and J ends were trimmed by 7 bases and 3 bases, with 18 bases remaining between them. CDR3 size: 16 residues. The DNA of the CDR3 is TGTGCCACCAGCGCCGGCTCGGGGCCCCTCAATCAGCCCCAGCATTTT. Translation: CATSAGSGPLNQPQHF.